This T cell receptor (beta chain) is from a study of OX40 agonist ivuxolimab in advanced cancers. Study-wide background: The study enrolled dose-escalation patients with hepatocellular carcinoma, melanoma, renal cell or head and neck cancer. Checkpoint inhibitors had been given previously to 40% of patients.

Trimming took 5 bases from V and 3 from J; bases not matched to a gene: 8. The V gene's germline CDR1 is LNHDA and CDR2 SQIVND (reference sequence). This CDR3 region has 17 residues. Here immunoSEQ multiplex PCR was the method, and the copy in TCRdb shows in-frame clones only, minus some. The sample holds roughly 120,000 clones, approximately 90% seen once. This clone was observed once. The specimen comprised CD4+ or CD8+ T cells sorted from blood, sampled in a trial of the OX40 agonist ivuxolimab. The TCR originated in an adult with an advanced solid tumor such as melanoma, head and neck, liver or kidney cancer. This rearrangement joins TRBV19 to TRBJ1-5; 12 nucleotides line up with TRBD1. CDR3 DNA sequence: TGTGCCAGTAGTCCGAGGGGACAGGGGGCGACCAATCAGCCCCAGCATTTT. Encoded protein: CASSPRGQGATNQPQHF.